These T cell receptor beta chains were read from a single sample in a study of blood T cells in healthy people across ages. TCRdb ran MiXCR on the 5' RACE reads and lists one entry per CDR3 protein. The data show more than 1.4 million distinct CDR3 sequences, 42% seen once. Material: blood. The receptors derive from a woman under 30 in good health. CDR3s include the opening cysteine and the closing phenylalanine or tryptophan. A D gene is named only where the DNA matches it firmly. Some rows have no size entry. The others give once, few or many, or a class for an expanded clone.

>15|NA|TRBJ1-5|TRBV18|NA
TGTGCCAGCTCCCCCAACTCGGGAAGCAATCAGCCCCAGCATTTT
CASSPNSGSNQPQHF
>15|NA|TRBJ1-2|TRBV27|NA
TGTGCCAGCAGTTCATCTCAGAAAGCTAACTATGGCTACACCTTC
CASSSSQKANYGYTF
>18|once|TRBJ1-5|TRBV12-3/TRBV12-4|NA
TGCGCCAGCAGTTCTCTCTCCTACACTAGGTCTTCCAATCAGCCCCAGCATTTT
CASSSLSYTRSSNQPQHF
>15|NA|TRBJ2-3|TRBV6-2/TRBV6-3|NA
TGTGCCAGCAGTACTATCGGGGTCAGCGCAGATACGCAGTATTTT
CASSTIGVSADTQYF
>13|NA|TRBJ2-7|TRBV2|NA
TGTGCCATCCCTGACGTAACAGGAGAAACCCAGTACTTC
CAIPDVTGETQYF
>16|NA|TRBJ2-4|TRBV12-3/TRBV12-4|TRBD1
TGTGCCAGCAGTTTCGGGACAGGGCTAGCCAAAAACATTCAGTACTTC
CASSFGTGLAKNIQYF
>15|NA|TRBJ2-1|TRBV6-2/TRBV6-3|TRBD2
TGTGCCAGCAGGGGGACTAGCTTTTCCTACAATGAGCAGTTCTTC
CASRGTSFSYNEQFF
>12|NA|TRBJ1-1|TRBV12-3/TRBV12-4|NA
TGTGCCAGCAGTTTTGAGGGTATGCGGGCTTTCTTT
CASSFEGMRAFF
>12|few|TRBJ2-1|TRBV7-9|NA
TGTGCCAGCAGCTTATTTGGTACTGAGCAGTTCTTC
CASSLFGTEQFF
>15|NA|TRBJ2-1|TRBV3-1|TRBD2
TGTGCCAGCAGCGGGAGGGAGACTAGACCCAATGAGCAGTTCTTC
CASSGRETRPNEQFF
>19|few|TRBJ1-1|TRBV7-9|NA
TGTGCCAGCAGCTTAGCGCCTCCGGGACAATTAAGGGAAAACACTGAAGCTTTCTTT
CASSLAPPGQLRENTEAFF
>16|few|TRBJ2-7|TRBV20-1|TRBD2
TGCAGTGCTAGAGATTTGGCGGGAGGGGCGACGTACGAGCAGTACTTC
CSARDLAGGATYEQYF
>14|NA|TRBJ2-5|TRBV7-9|NA
TGTGCCAGCAGCGCCAGGGGGGCTAAAGAGACCCAGTACTTC
CASSARGAKETQYF
>14|NA|TRBJ2-7|TRBV28|NA
TGTGCCAGCAGCCCGCTCGTAGGTCCCTACGAGCAGTACTTC
CASSPLVGPYEQYF
>16|few|TRBJ1-2|TRBV7-6|TRBD1
TGTGCCAGCAGCCAAGACCTGGGACAGGGAACGGATGGCTACACCTTC
CASSQDLGQGTDGYTF
>14|NA|TRBJ1-6|TRBV20-1|NA
TGCAGTGCTAGGGGGGGGGCCGCTGGTTCACCCCTCCACTTT
CSARGGAAGSPLHF
>12|NA|TRBJ2-1|TRBV30|NA
TGTGCCTGGAGTCCAATCGGCAATGAGCAGTTCTTC
CAWSPIGNEQFF
>14|NA|TRBJ2-3|TRBV20-1|NA
TGCAGTGCTGGTGCGCCCAGCAGCACAGATACGCAGTATTTT
CSAGAPSSTDTQYF
>14|NA|TRBJ1-2|TRBV20-1|TRBD1
TGCAGTGCGACCGATAAGACAGGGGGCTATGGCTACACCTTC
CSATDKTGGYGYTF
>17|few|TRBJ1-2|TRBV7-2|NA
TGTGCCAGCACCCCAAGTCAGGGGCGGAAAGCTAACTATGGCTACACCTTC
CASTPSQGRKANYGYTF
>18|few|TRBJ2-4|TRBV10-2|TRBD1
TGCGCCAGCAGGGAGGACAGGGGGATACAACTAGCCAAAAACATTCAGTACTTC
CASREDRGIQLAKNIQYF
>15|few|TRBJ1-1|TRBV5-1|NA
TGCGCCAGCAGCTGGGGGGTGGGAATGAACACTGAAGCTTTCTTT
CASSWGVGMNTEAFF
>14|few|TRBJ2-7|TRBV20-1|NA
TGCAGTGCCAGTAGCGGATCCGGGGCCTACGAGCAGTACTTC
CSASSGSGAYEQYF
>14|few|TRBJ1-4|TRBV12-3/TRBV12-4|NA
TGTGCCAGCAGTTTAGGGGACATGGATGAAAAACTGTTTTTT
CASSLGDMDEKLFF
>18|few|TRBJ2-7|TRBV4-1|TRBD1
TGCGCCAGCAGCCAAGGCATGGACAGGGGACCCCCAGTAAACGAGCAGTACTTC
CASSQGMDRGPPVNEQYF
>12|NA|TRBJ2-7|TRBV7-9|NA
TGTGCCAGCGCCTCCAGGGACTACGAGCAGTACTTC
CASASRDYEQYF
>16|NA|TRBJ2-1|TRBV5-1|NA
TGCGCCAGCAGCTACGCGACTGGGAGCTCCTACAATGAGCAGTTCTTC
CASSYATGSSYNEQFF
>15|NA|TRBJ1-1|TRBV7-3|TRBD1
TGTGCCAGCAGCTCAACAGGGGTCATTGGGGCTGAAGCTTTCTTT
CASSSTGVIGAEAFF